Listed below are T cell receptor beta chains from one sample, sequenced in a study of memory CD4+ T cells and cytomegalovirus serostatus. Sequenced by immunoSEQ multiplex PCR; TCRdb stores in-frame clones only, minus some. The data contain 25,000 to 30,000 clones, approximately 75% of them seen just once; the ten biggest clones take up roughly 1%. Sequenced material: memory CD4+ T cells from blood. These receptors were obtained from an adult in good health and CMV-seronegative. Each CDR3 is given with its conserved first and last residue. The order of the fields is CDR3 protein, CDR3 DNA, D gene, V gene, clone size, J gene. A D gene is named only where the DNA matches it firmly. A row's size may be missing; if present it is once, few, many or a size class.

CDR3aa: CASSPNERAEAFF
CDR3nt: TGTGCCAGCTCACCTAATGAGAGGGCTGAAGCTTTCTTT
d_gene: NA
v_gene: TRBV18
abundance: NA
j_gene: TRBJ1-1

CDR3aa: CASSFPPLGLMTYEQYF
CDR3nt: TGTGCCAGCAGTTTTCCACCGCTGGGACTTATGACCTACGAGCAGTACTTC
d_gene: NA
v_gene: TRBV28
abundance: once
j_gene: TRBJ2-7

CDR3aa: CSVRNTGELFF
CDR3nt: TGCAGCGTTCGGAACACCGGGGAGCTGTTTTTT
d_gene: NA
v_gene: TRBV29-1
abundance: NA
j_gene: TRBJ2-2

CDR3aa: CASKEPNEKLFF
CDR3nt: TGTGCCAGTAAGGAGCCTAATGAAAAACTGTTTTTT
d_gene: NA
v_gene: TRBV6-1
abundance: NA
j_gene: TRBJ1-4

CDR3aa: CASSLPGGNSPLHF
CDR3nt: TGTGCCAGCAGCTTACCGGGGGGCAATTCACCCCTCCACTTT
d_gene: NA
v_gene: TRBV7-2
abundance: NA
j_gene: TRBJ1-6

CDR3aa: CATKFRVNEQFF
CDR3nt: TGTGCCACTAAATTTAGGGTGAATGAGCAGTTCTTC
d_gene: NA
v_gene: TRBV6-1
abundance: NA
j_gene: TRBJ2-1

CDR3aa: CASSQGQTNEKLFF
CDR3nt: TGTGCCAGCAGCCAAGGACAGACTAATGAAAAACTGTTTTTT
d_gene: NA
v_gene: TRBV4-2
abundance: NA
j_gene: TRBJ1-4

CDR3aa: CASSFTQGAFF
CDR3nt: TGTGCCAGCAGCTTCACTCAAGGAGCTTTCTTT
d_gene: NA
v_gene: TRBV5-8
abundance: NA
j_gene: TRBJ1-1

CDR3aa: CASSLGGGHQPQHF
CDR3nt: TGTGCCAGCAGCTTAGGAGGGGGGCATCAGCCCCAGCATTTT
d_gene: NA
v_gene: TRBV11-2
abundance: NA
j_gene: TRBJ1-5

CDR3aa: CASSLARGNTEAFF
CDR3nt: TGTGCCAGCAGCTTAGCGCGGGGAAACACTGAAGCTTTCTTT
d_gene: NA
v_gene: TRBV7-8
abundance: few
j_gene: TRBJ1-1

CDR3aa: CASSRRDRHNEQFF
CDR3nt: TGTGCCAGCAGCCGACGGGACAGGCACAATGAGCAGTTCTTC
d_gene: TRBD1
v_gene: TRBV5-6
abundance: NA
j_gene: TRBJ2-1

CDR3aa: CASSEFVTGGTFF
CDR3nt: TGCGCCAGCAGTGAGTTTGTAACAGGCGGAACTTTCTTT
d_gene: NA
v_gene: TRBV10-1
abundance: few
j_gene: TRBJ1-1

CDR3aa: CASSSNTGEVGYEQYF
CDR3nt: TGTGCCAGCAGCTCGAACACGGGAGAGGTGGGCTACGAGCAGTACTTC
d_gene: NA
v_gene: TRBV13
abundance: NA
j_gene: TRBJ2-7

CDR3aa: CASSLMGETQYF
CDR3nt: TGTGCCAGCAGCTTAATGGGGGAGACCCAGTACTTC
d_gene: NA
v_gene: TRBV7-2
abundance: NA
j_gene: TRBJ2-5

CDR3aa: CASSSTGVGSYEQYF
CDR3nt: TGTGCCAGCAGCTCAACAGGGGTGGGGTCCTACGAGCAGTACTTC
d_gene: TRBD1
v_gene: TRBV7-9
abundance: NA
j_gene: TRBJ2-7